A selection of T cell receptor beta chains follows, all from one sample in a study of OX40 agonist ivuxolimab in advanced cancers. Measured with immunoSEQ multiplex PCR; TCRdb has only the in-frame clones, and not every one. The sample has 45,000 to 55,000 clones, approximately 88% seen once. Sequencing used CD4+ or CD8+ T cells sorted from blood, obtained in a trial of the OX40 agonist ivuxolimab. The origin of the receptors is an adult with an advanced solid tumor such as melanoma, head and neck, liver or kidney cancer. Both conserved end residues are part of each CDR3. The order of the fields is V gene, J gene, clone size, D gene, CDR3 DNA, CDR3 protein. D genes are given only for firm matches. Some rows have no size entry. The others give once, few or many, or a class for an expanded clone.

TRBV5-1	TRBJ1-3	once	NA	TGCGCCAGCAGTTCTGGGGAGGGGGACACCATATATTTT	CASSSGEGDTIYF
TRBV19	TRBJ2-7	NA	NA	TGTGCCAGTAGTATAGTTGAGGGGACCTACGAGCAGTACTTC	CASSIVEGTYEQYF
TRBV4-3	TRBJ2-1	NA	TRBD1	TGCGCCAGCAGCCAGCACCACAGGGGTTCCAACAATGAGCAGTTCTTC	CASSQHHRGSNNEQFF
TRBV18	TRBJ1-1	NA	TRBD1	TGTGCCAGCTCACCGACCGGGACAGGGGTCGTTGAAGCTTTCTTT	CASSPTGTGVVEAFF
TRBV7-2	TRBJ1-6	NA	TRBD1	TGTGCCAGCAGCGAATACAGGGGGGGGAATTCACCCCTCCACTTT	CASSEYRGGNSPLHF
TRBV4-3	TRBJ1-6	NA	TRBD1	TGCGCCAGCAGCTCGCGACAGGGAAGTAATTCACCCCTCCACTTT	CASSSRQGSNSPLHF
TRBV18	TRBJ1-6	NA	NA	TGTGCCAGCTCAACCCAGGTACAGGCGGTCTCACCCCTCCACTTT	CASSTQVQAVSPLHF
TRBV6-5	TRBJ1-5	once	NA	TGTGCCAGCAGTTACTCGAGCAGATTCAGACAGCCCCAGCATTTT	CASSYSSRFRQPQHF
TRBV2	TRBJ1-2	NA	NA	TGTGCCAGCACCCCCGAAGGAAGAGCTAACTATGGCTACACCTTC	CASTPEGRANYGYTF
TRBV29-1	TRBJ2-7	NA	NA	TGCAGCGTTGATGGTAGGGGACACTCCTACGAGCAGTACTTC	CSVDGRGHSYEQYF
TRBV15	TRBJ1-2	NA	TRBD1	TGTGCCACCAGCACCAGGACAGGGCTCTATGGCTACACCTTC	CATSTRTGLYGYTF
TRBV10-3	TRBJ2-7	NA	NA	TGTGCCATCAGTGTTGACAGCGCTGGTTCCTACGAGCAGTACTTC	CAISVDSAGSYEQYF
TRBV28	TRBJ2-7	NA	NA	TGTGCCAGCAGTTTGGGCTACGAGCAGTACTTC	CASSLGYEQYF
TRBV2	TRBJ2-3	NA	TRBD2	TGTGCCAGCAGGGGACTAGCGGGGGGGTCCACAGATACGCAGTATTTT	CASRGLAGGSTDTQYF
TRBV11-1	TRBJ1-2	NA	NA	TGTGCCAGCAGCCCCGCGGCCAACTATGGCTACACCTTC	CASSPAANYGYTF
TRBV2	TRBJ1-1	NA	NA	TGTGCCAGCAGAAACAGGGAAACGAACACTGAAGCTTTCTTT	CASRNRETNTEAFF
TRBV5-1	TRBJ2-1	few	TRBD1	TGCGCCTCCCAACTATTTACAGGGGCCACCGGAGGTGAGCAGTTCTTC	CASQLFTGATGGEQFF
TRBV7-3	TRBJ2-2	NA	TRBD2	TGTGCCAGCACTCCCGGGAGGGCCACCGGGGAGCTGTTTTTT	CASTPGRATGELFF
TRBV29-1	TRBJ2-7	NA	NA	TGCAGCGCCAAAGACAGGTACGAGCAGTACTTC	CSAKDRYEQYF
TRBV5-4	TRBJ2-7	NA	NA	TGTGCCAGCAGCTTGGACGGAGAGCGGCAGTACTTC	CASSLDGERQYF